Below are 2 T cell receptor beta chains sequenced from a single sample in a study of blood T cell repertoires in COVID-19 (dated by TCRdb to 2019 to 2021). The library was made by the immunoSEQ multiplex PCR assay. In TCRdb, the immuneACCESS table is reduced to in-frame sequences with V and J assigned. These tables do not hold every clone; where another copy was compared, an unresolved V gene accounts for under half, and the others remain unexplained. Across this sample there are hundreds of thousands of clones, with approximately 92% seen only once. 0.95% to 1.1% of the sample comes from the top ten. The source material was PBMCs or T cells enriched from blood (not recorded which). The receptors stem from a man aged 18-30 years who had recovered from COVID-19.

This clone was seen only once. This chain uses TRBV7-9 with TRBJ2-1; TRBD2 aligns across 7 bases. J lost 7 bases, V lost 3 bases, and 9 bases had no gene match. Germline V gene sequence: CDR1 SEHNR, CDR2 FQNEAQ (reference sequence). This CDR3 spans 15 amino acids. The CDR3 spells CASSFGREVRNEQFF. The CDR3 nucleotides read TGTGCCAGCAGCTTTGGACGGGAGGTAAGGAATGAGCAGTTCTTC.

This chain connects TRBV6-5 to TRBJ2-7, with 10 bases aligning to TRBD2. Unmatched junction bases numbered 7, after V lost 2 bases and J lost 12 bases. Germline V gene lookup returns CDR1 MNHEY and CDR2 SVGAGI. The CDR3 has 13 amino acids. CDR3 amino acids: CASSYGLAGDRYF. The DNA for the CDR3 is TGTGCCAGCAGTTACGGGCTAGCGGGAGATCGGTACTTC.